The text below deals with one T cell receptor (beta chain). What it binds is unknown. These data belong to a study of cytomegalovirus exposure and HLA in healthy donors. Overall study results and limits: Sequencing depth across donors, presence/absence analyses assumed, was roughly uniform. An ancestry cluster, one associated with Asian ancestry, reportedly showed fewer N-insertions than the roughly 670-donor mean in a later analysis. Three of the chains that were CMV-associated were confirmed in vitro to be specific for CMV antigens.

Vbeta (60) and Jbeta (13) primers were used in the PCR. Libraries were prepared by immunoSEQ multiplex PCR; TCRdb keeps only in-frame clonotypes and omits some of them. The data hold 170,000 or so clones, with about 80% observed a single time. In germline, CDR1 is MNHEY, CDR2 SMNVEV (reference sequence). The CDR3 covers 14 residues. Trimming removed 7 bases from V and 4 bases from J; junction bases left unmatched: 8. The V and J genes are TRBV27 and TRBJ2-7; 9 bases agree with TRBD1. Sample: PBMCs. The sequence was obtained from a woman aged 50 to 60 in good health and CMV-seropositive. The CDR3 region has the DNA TGTGCCAGCAAACTCGGGACAGGGTGGTACGAGCAGTACTTC. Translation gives CASKLGTGWYEQYF.